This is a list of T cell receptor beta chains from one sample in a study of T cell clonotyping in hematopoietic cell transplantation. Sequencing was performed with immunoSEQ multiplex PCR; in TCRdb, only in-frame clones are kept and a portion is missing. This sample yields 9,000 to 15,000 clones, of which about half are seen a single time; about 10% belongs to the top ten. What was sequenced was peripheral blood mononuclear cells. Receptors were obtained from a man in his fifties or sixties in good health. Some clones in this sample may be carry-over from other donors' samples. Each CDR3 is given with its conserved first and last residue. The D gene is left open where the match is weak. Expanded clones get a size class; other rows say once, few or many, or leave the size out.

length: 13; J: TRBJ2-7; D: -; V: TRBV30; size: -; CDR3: CAWSGIQGYEQYF; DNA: TGTGCCTGGAGTGGGATACAGGGCTACGAGCAGTACTTC
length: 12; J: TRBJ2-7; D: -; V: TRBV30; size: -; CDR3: CAWSHGPYEQYF; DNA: TGTGCCTGGAGTCACGGGCCATACGAGCAGTACTTC
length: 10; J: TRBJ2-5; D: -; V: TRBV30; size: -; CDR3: CAWKGETQYF; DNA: TGTGCCTGGAAAGGAGAGACCCAGTACTTC
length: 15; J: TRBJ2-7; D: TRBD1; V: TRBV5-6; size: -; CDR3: CASSLLRDRGYEQYF; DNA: TGTGCCAGCAGCTTGCTCCGGGACAGGGGGTACGAGCAGTACTTC
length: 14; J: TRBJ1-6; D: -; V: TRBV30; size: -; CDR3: CAWNLGQNISPLHF; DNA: TGTGCCTGGAATCTGGGTCAGAACATCTCACCCCTCCACTTT
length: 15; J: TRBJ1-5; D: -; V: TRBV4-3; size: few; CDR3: CASSQDRESNQPQHF; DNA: TGCGCCAGCAGCCAAGATCGGGAGAGCAATCAGCCCCAGCATTTT
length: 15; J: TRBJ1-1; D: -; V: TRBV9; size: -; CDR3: CASSENLGGIGGAFF; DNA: TGTGCCAGCAGCGAAAACCTTGGCGGAATTGGGGGAGCTTTCTTT
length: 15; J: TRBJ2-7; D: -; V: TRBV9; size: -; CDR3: CASSDSVVPTYEQYF; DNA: TGTGCCAGCAGCGACTCGGTCGTCCCCACCTACGAGCAGTACTTC
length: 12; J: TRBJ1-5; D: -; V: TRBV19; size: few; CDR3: CASSTGFRSQHF; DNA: TGTGCCAGTAGTACGGGATTCCGGTCCCAGCATTTT
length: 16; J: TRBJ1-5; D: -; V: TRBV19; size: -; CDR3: CASSIVASYRDQPQHF; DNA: TGTGCCAGTAGTATCGTAGCGTCATACAGGGATCAGCCCCAGCATTTT
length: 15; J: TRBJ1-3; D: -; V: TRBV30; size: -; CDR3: CAWSVPRGGGNTIYF; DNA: TGTGCCTGGAGTGTACCTCGAGGAGGTGGAAACACCATATATTTT
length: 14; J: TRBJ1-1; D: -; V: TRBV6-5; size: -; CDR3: CASSPPGAGTEAFF; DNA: TGTGCCAGCAGTCCCCCAGGAGCTGGCACTGAAGCTTTCTTT
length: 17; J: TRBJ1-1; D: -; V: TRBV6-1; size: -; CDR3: CASSEDPVSTRGTEAFF; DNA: TGTGCCAGCAGTGAAGATCCGGTCTCGACCCGTGGGACTGAAGCTTTCTTT
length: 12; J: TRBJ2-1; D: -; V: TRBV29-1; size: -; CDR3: CSAGVVGSEQFF; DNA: TGCAGCGCAGGGGTCGTAGGGAGTGAGCAGTTCTTC
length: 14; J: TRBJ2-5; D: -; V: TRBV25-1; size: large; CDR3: CASSERGHQETQYF; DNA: TGTGCCAGCAGTGAAAGGGGACACCAAGAGACCCAGTACTTC
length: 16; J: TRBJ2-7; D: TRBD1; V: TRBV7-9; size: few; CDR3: CASSLNLGQLAYEQYF; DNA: TGTGCCAGCAGCTTGAATTTGGGACAGTTAGCCTACGAGCAGTACTTC
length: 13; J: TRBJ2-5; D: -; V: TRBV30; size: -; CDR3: CAWSKTIQETQYF; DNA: TGTGCCTGGAGCAAGACTATCCAAGAGACCCAGTACTTC
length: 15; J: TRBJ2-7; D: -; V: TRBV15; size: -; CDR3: CATSREGGQTYEQYF; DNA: TGTGCCACCAGCAGAGAGGGGGGACAGACCTACGAGCAGTACTTC
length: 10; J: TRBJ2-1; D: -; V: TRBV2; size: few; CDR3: CASTALEQFF; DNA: TGTGCCAGCACCGCTCTTGAGCAGTTCTTC
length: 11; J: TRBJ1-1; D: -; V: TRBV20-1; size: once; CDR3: CSGGPITEAFF; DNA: TGCAGTGGGGGCCCCATCACTGAAGCTTTCTTT
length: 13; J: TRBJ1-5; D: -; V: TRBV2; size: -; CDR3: CASNPGGNQPQHF; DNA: TGTGCCAGCAATCCCGGGGGCAATCAGCCCCAGCATTTT
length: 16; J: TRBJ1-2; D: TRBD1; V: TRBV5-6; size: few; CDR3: CASSSGQGTFDYGYTF; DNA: TGTGCCAGCAGCTCGGGACAGGGGACATTTGACTATGGCTACACCTTC
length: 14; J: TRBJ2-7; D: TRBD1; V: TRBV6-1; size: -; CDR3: CASSSGQGTYEQYF; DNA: TGTGCCAGCAGTTCCGGACAGGGGACCTACGAGCAGTACTTC
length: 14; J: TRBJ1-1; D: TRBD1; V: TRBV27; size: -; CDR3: CASTRQGTNTEAFF; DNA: TGTGCCAGCACCAGACAGGGGACGAACACTGAAGCTTTCTTT
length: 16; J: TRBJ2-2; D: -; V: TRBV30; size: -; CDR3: CAWVPPGRTLAGELFF; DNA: TGTGCCTGGGTTCCTCCGGGACGGACCTTAGCCGGGGAGCTGTTTTTT
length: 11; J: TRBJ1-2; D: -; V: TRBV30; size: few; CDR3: CAWSVSYGYTF; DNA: TGTGCCTGGAGTGTGTCCTATGGCTACACCTTC
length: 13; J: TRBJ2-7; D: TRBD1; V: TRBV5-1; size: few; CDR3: CASSLGGGYEQYF; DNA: TGCGCCAGCAGTCTAGGGGGCGGGTACGAGCAGTACTTC
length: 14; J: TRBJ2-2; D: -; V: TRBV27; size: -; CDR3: CASSSPRDAGELFF; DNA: TGTGCCAGCAGTTCCCCGCGGGATGCCGGGGAGCTGTTTTTT
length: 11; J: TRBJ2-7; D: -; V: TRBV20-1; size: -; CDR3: CSAGDGYEQYF; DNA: TGCAGTGCTGGGGACGGCTACGAGCAGTACTTC
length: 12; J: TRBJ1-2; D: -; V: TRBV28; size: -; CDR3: CASTQEAYGYTF; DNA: TGTGCCAGCACACAGGAAGCCTATGGCTACACCTTC
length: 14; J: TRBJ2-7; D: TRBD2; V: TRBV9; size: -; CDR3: CASSGRLAGGEQYF; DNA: TGTGCCAGCAGCGGGAGACTAGCGGGAGGAGAGCAGTACTTC
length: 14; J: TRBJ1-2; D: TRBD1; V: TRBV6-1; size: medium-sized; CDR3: CASRNRGISQGYTF; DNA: TGTGCCAGCAGGAACAGGGGGATTAGTCAAGGCTACACCTTC
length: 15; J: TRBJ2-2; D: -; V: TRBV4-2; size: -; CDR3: CASSQTRGDTGELFF; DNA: TGTGCCAGCAGCCAAACCAGGGGAGACACCGGGGAGCTGTTTTTT
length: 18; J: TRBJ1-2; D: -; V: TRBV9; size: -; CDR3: CASSTTFLAGAPNYGYTF; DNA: TGTGCCAGCAGCACTACGTTCTTAGCGGGGGCACCTAACTATGGCTACACCTTC
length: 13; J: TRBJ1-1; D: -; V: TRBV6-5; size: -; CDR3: CASSLAPNTEAFF; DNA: TGTGCCAGCAGTTTGGCTCCGAACACTGAAGCTTTCTTT
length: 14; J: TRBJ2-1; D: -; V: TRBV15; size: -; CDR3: CATGAASGDNEQFF; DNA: TGTGCCACTGGGGCGGCGTCGGGGGATAATGAGCAGTTCTTC
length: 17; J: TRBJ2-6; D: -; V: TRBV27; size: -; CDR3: CASSWQPLSSGANVLTF; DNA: TGTGCCAGCAGTTGGCAGCCACTGAGCTCTGGGGCCAACGTCCTGACTTTC
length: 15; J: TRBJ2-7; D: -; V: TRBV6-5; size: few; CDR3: CASSYSSDTTYEQYF; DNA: TGTGCCAGCAGTTACTCTAGCGACACGACCTACGAGCAGTACTTC
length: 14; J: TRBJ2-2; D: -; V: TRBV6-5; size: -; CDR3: CASKDSLGTGELFF; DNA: TGTGCCAGCAAGGATAGCTTGGGGACCGGGGAGCTGTTTTTT
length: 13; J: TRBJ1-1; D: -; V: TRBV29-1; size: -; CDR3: CSVTGRVNTEAFF; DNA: TGCAGCGTGACAGGTCGGGTGAACACTGAAGCTTTCTTT
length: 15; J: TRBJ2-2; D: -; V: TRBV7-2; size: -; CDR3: CASSPKGGFGGELFF; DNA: TGTGCCAGCAGCCCCAAGGGGGGTTTCGGAGGGGAGCTGTTTTTT
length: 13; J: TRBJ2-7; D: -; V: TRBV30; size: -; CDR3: CAGGGDPWGEQYF; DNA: TGTGCCGGAGGCGGGGACCCATGGGGCGAGCAGTACTTC